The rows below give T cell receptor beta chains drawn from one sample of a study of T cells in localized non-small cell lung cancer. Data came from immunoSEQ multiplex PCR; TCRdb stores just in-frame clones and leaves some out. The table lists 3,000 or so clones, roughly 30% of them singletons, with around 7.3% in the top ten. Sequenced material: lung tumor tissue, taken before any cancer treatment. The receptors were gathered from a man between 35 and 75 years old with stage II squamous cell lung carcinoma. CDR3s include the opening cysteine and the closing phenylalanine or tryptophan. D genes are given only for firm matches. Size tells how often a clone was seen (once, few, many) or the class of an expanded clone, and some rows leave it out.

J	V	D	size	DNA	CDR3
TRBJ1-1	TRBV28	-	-	TGTGCCAGCAGTTTTCGGCCCCCTAACACTGAAGCTTTCTTT	CASSFRPPNTEAFF
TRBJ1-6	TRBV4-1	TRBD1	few	TGCGCCAGCAGCCAAGGACAGGGGGCAGGGTATTCACCCCTCCACTTT	CASSQGQGAGYSPLHF
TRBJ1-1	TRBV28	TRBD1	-	TGTGCCAGCAGCTCCGGGACAGTCGATAGGAACACTGAAGCTTTCTTT	CASSSGTVDRNTEAFF
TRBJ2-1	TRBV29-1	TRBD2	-	TGCAGCGTTGAACGGAGCGGGGGGACCTACAATGAGCAGTTCTTC	CSVERSGGTYNEQFF
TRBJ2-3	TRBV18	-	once	TGTGCCAGCTCACCCTCAGGGGTAACAGATACGCAGTATTTT	CASSPSGVTDTQYF
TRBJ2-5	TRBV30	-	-	TGTGCCTGGATACCCGGGATGGGGACCCAGTACTTC	CAWIPGMGTQYF
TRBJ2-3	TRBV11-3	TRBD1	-	TGTGCCAGCAGCAATGGACAGGCCACAGATACGCAGTATTTT	CASSNGQATDTQYF
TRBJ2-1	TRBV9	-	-	TGTGCCAGCAGTGAAAGTTTAGTCTGGAAGGTCTTC	CASSESLVWKVF
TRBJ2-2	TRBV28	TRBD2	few	TGTGCCAGCACTCCGACTAGCGCAGCCGGGGAGCTGTTTTTT	CASTPTSAAGELFF
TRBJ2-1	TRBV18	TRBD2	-	TGTGCCAGCTCGCCCATAGCGGGGGGGCCTTCCAATGAGCAGTTCTTC	CASSPIAGGPSNEQFF
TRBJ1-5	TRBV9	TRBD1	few	TGTGCCAGCAGTAGGACGAGACAGGGTCATCAGCCCCAGCATTTT	CASSRTRQGHQPQHF
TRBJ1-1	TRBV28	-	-	TGTGCCAGCAGTTCAAGTATGAACACTGAAGCTTTCTTT	CASSSSMNTEAFF
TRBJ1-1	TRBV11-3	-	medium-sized	TGTGCCAGCAGCACTACCTGGCCACGGGGGTCTGTGGACACTGAAGCTTTCTTT	CASSTTWPRGSVDTEAFF